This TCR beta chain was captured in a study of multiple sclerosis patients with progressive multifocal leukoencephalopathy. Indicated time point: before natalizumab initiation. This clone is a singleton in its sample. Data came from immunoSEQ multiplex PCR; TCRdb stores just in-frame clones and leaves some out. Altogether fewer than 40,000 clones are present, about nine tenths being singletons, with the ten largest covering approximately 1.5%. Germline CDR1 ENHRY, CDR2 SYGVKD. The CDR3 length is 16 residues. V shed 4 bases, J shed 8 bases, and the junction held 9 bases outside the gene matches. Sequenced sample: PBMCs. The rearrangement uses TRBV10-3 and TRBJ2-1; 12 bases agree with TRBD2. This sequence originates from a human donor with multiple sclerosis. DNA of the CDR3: TGTGCCATCAGTGGGACTAGCGGGATGCGAACGGATGAGCAGTTCTTC. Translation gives CAISGTSGMRTDEQFF.